This T cell receptor (beta chain) was identified during a study of CD8 T cells in ankylosing spondylitis. Researchers built TCR beta libraries using quantitative 5'-RACE with molecular barcodes. TCRdb re-called the 5' RACE reads through MiXCR, storing one row per CDR3 protein. The sample holds 200,000 to 250,000 distinct CDR3 sequences; roughly 8.2% are singletons and the top ten take around 4.8%. V lost 1 base and J lost 5; bases outside the gene matches: 5. This CDR3 comprises 15 residues. In germline, CDR1 is SGHVS, CDR2 FQNEAQ. General observations from the study: Earlier reports found some motif variants in synovial fluid and blood in reactive arthritis. In ankylosing spondylitis patients, matched synovial fluid reportedly showed significant enrichment of disease-linked clones. Seemingly characteristic of ankylosing spondylitis blood was a TCR beta motif consisting of roughly 8 highly homologous variants.

This clonotype was detected a few times. As yet, its antigen is unknown. The TCR was taken from a female donor with ankylosing spondylitis or in good health (not recorded which). The chain carries TRBV7-8 and TRBJ2-5; 9 positions match TRBD2. The source material was blood, either unsorted or a sorted T cell fraction (not recorded which). CDR3 region: CASSLGLAGRETQYF. The CDR3 coding sequence is TGTGCCAGCAGCTTAGGGCTAGCGGGACGGGAGACCCAGTACTTC.